A single sample gave rise to the 18 T cell receptor beta chains below, sequenced in a study of neurological immune-mediated disorders. This sample's time point: longitudinal time-point 1 (baseline). TCRdb processed the 5' RACE reads anew with MiXCR; each CDR3 protein has one entry. This sample has 70,000 to 75,000 distinct CDR3 sequences, with around 15% found just once. Sequencing used PBMCs. The receptors derive from a female donor with HTLV-1-associated myelopathy (HAM/TSP).

This clonotype has ten or more counts. CDR3 nucleotides: TGCGCCAGCAGCGGAAGGACAGGGGGGGACACTGAAGCTTTCTTT. This sequence encodes CASSGRTGGDTEAFF. This chain links TRBV5-1 with TRBJ1-1; 10 bases agree with TRBD1. V gave up 4 bases and J gave up 3 bases; unmatched junction bases: 6. Germline values: CDR1 SGHRS, CDR2 YFSETQ. The CDR3 is 15 residues long.

The V call is TRBV4-2, the J call TRBJ2-7; D not certain. Trimming took 1 base from V and 3 from J, leaving 7 bases between them. Germline CDR1 LGHNA, CDR2 YNFKEQ. CDR3 length: 13 amino acids. The CDR3 sequence: CASSQALHYEQYF. CDR3 sequence (DNA): TGTGCCAGCAGCCAAGCCCTACACTACGAGCAGTACTTC.

The table lists this clonotype with many counts. The CDR3 nucleotides read TGTGCCATCAGGCCAGGGACAGGAGTGGGGGAGCAGTACTTC. Protein: CAIRPGTGVGEQYF. V usage is TRBV10-3 and J usage is TRBJ2-7; TRBD1 agrees at 8 bases. The CDR3 covers 14 residues. J was trimmed by 7 bases and V by 6 bases; bases with no gene match: 11. CDR1 is ENHRY, CDR2 SYGVKD, per germline.

Of note for this clonotype: A much larger clone differs from this one at a single base, so this may be a read error. The V call is TRBV12-3 or TRBV12-4, the J call TRBJ2-3; 9 bases line up with TRBD2. The CDR3 has 16 residues. J lost 0 bases, V lost 10 bases, and 11 bases had no gene match. The CDR3 nucleotides are TGTGCCAACAGGCGGGAGGGAATCTCTAGCACAGATACGCAGTATTTT. As protein: CANRREGISSTDTQYF.

This clonotype was seen ten or more times. The chain uses TRBV20-1 and TRBJ2-7, with D possibly TRBD2 on 6 matching bases. Germline assignment: CDR1 DFQATT and CDR2 SNEGSKA (reference sequence). This CDR3 contains 13 residues. Deletions cut 3 bases from V and 0 bases from J, with 9 bases between. The CDR3 bases are TGCAGTGCTAGTTCCGGGAGCTCCTACGAGCAGTACTTC. Its protein is CSASSGSSYEQYF.

This clonotype was recorded at least ten times. The CDR3 DNA reads TGCAGTGCCAGTAGCTCCAGCTCCTACAATGAGCAGTTCTTC. Its translation is CSASSSSSYNEQFF. The gene calls are TRBV20-1 and TRBJ2-1; no definite D call. The V end was cut by 6 bases, the J end by 0 bases, with 12 bases between. Germline-derived CDR1 and CDR2 are DFQATT and SNEGSKA (reference sequence). The CDR3 is made up of 14 amino acids.

This clonotype was detected ten times or more. The rearrangement uses TRBV20-1 and TRBJ2-7, with TRBD2 matching 9 bases. The CDR3 length is 14 residues. CDR1 is DFQATT, CDR2 SNEGSKA, per germline (reference sequence). V lost 1 base to trimming and J lost 4 bases; unmatched junction nucleotides: 5. The CDR3 sequence: CSARVAGGGYEQYF. The CDR3 DNA reads TGCAGTGCTAGAGTGGCGGGGGGGGGGTACGAGCAGTACTTC.

This clonotype was seen at least ten times. DNA of the CDR3: TGTGCCAGCAGCAAGACTAGCGGGGGGTTCACAGATACGCAGTATTTT. It codes for CASSKTSGGFTDTQYF. This chain joins TRBV12-3 or TRBV12-4 and TRBJ2-3; the match to TRBD2 covers 13 bases. J lost 2 bases, V lost 6 bases, and 5 bases had no gene match. The CDR3 has 16 residues.

This clonotype occurred many times. This chain uses TRBV12-3 or TRBV12-4 with TRBJ2-1; TRBD2 matches 11 bases. The CDR3 has 16 amino acids. The junction had 9 bases not matched to a gene; V was cut back by 7 bases and J by 4 bases. CDR3 in DNA: TGTGCCAGCACACGGACACCTAGCGGGGGGTACAATGAGCAGTTCTTC. As protein: CASTRTPSGGYNEQFF.

Ten or more counts support this clonotype. The chain is built from TRBV3-1 and TRBJ1-3; D ambiguous. The CDR3 extends over 15 amino acids. Trimming stripped 0 bases from V and 0 bases from J, with 6 bases between. Germline V gene sequence: CDR1 LGHDT, CDR2 YNNKEL (reference sequence). This chain's CDR3 is CASSQDWSSGNTIYF. The CDR3 DNA sequence: TGTGCCAGCAGCCAAGATTGGAGCTCTGGAAACACCATATATTTT. The full variable domain, completed using reference TRBV3-1 and TRBJ1-3, is DTAVSQTPKYLVTQMGNDKSIKCEQNLGHDTMYWYKQDSKKFLKIMFSYNNKELIINETVPNRFSPKSPDKAHLNLHINSLELGDSAVYFCASSQDWSSGNTIYFGEGSWLTVV.

This clonotype was observed at least ten times. V gene TRBV6-5 combines with J gene TRBJ1-5; D possibly corresponds to TRBD1 (5 bases). The CDR3 spans 15 residues. Trimming took 5 bases from V and 6 from J, leaving 17 bases between them. Germline V lookup: CDR1 MNHEY, CDR2 SVGAGI. The CDR3: CASSPSGQGTQPQHF. CDR3 bases: TGTGCCAGCAGTCCAAGTGGGCAAGGGACTCAGCCCCAGCATTTT.

J is TRBJ2-7 and V is TRBV7-8; TRBD1 matches 9 bases. Trimming took 5 bases from V and 7 from J; bases not matched to a gene: 21. The CDR3 loop spans 18 amino acids. Germline V gives CDR1 SGHVS, CDR2 FQNEAQ. This chain's CDR3 is CASSRSYRLTGGTKEQYF. CDR3 nucleotide sequence: TGTGCCAGCAGCCGATCATACCGTTTAACAGGGGGCACTAAGGAGCAGTACTTC.

This clonotype was recorded at least ten times. V is TRBV5-1 and J is TRBJ2-3, with TRBD2 as a possible D gene (7 bases). V lost 5 bases to trimming and J lost 2 bases, with 15 bases between them. Germline V gene sequence: CDR1 SGHRS, CDR2 YFSETQ. The CDR3 length is 15 residues. CDR3: CASRREGEDTDTQYF. For the CDR3, the DNA is TGCGCCAGCAGGAGGGAGGGGGAGGACACAGATACGCAGTATTTT.

This clonotype was picked up many times. The chain is built from TRBV20-1 and TRBJ2-1; D is uncertain. Deletions cut 3 bases from V and 8 bases from J, with 8 bases between. Germline-derived CDR1 and CDR2 are DFQATT and SNEGSKA (reference sequence). The CDR3 totals 11 residues. The DNA of the CDR3 is TGCAGTGCTAGCCCCAGAGATGAGCAGTTCTTC. This translates into CSASPRDEQFF.

To note about this clonotype: A much larger clone lies a single base off, so this may be a read error. The gene calls are TRBV20-1 and TRBJ2-3; D unresolved. Germline CDR1 reads DFQATT; CDR2 reads SNEGSKA (reference sequence). Trimming pared 4 bases from V and 3 bases from J, leaving 20 bases between. The CDR3 consists of 16 residues. CDR3 sequence reads: CSAIHILQIPTDTQYF. CDR3 bases: TGCAGTGCTATACACATTCTACAGATTCCTACAGATACGCAGTATTTT.

The table lists this clonotype with many counts. The chain is built from TRBV3-1 and TRBJ1-1; D may be TRBD1 (5 bases). The CDR3 totals 13 residues. CDR1 is LGHDT and CDR2 is YNNKEL in the germline V gene (reference sequence). V was trimmed by 3 bases and J by 4 bases, leaving 9 bases between them. As DNA, the CDR3 is TGTGCCAGCAGCCATGGCAGGGCCACTGAAGCTTTCTTT. This sequence encodes CASSHGRATEAFF.

A word on this clonotype: This could be a read error, since a much larger clone is one nucleotide away. The V and J genes are TRBV5-1 and TRBJ2-5; D gene uncertain. Trimming removed 4 bases from V and 5 bases from J, with 18 bases in between. The CDR3 covers 15 residues. Germline-derived CDR1 and CDR2 are SGHRS and YFSETQ. DNA of the CDR3: TGCGCCAGCAGCCAGGTAGGCGGAAGCCGGGAGACCCAGTACTTC. It encodes CASSQVGGSRETQYF.

This clonotype was counted a single time. The CDR3 DNA follows: TGCGCCAGCAGCTTGGTATCCGGGGGCCCCTACGAGCAGTACTTC. Translating it yields CASSLVSGGPYEQYF. The gene calls are TRBV5-1 and TRBJ2-7; D may be TRBD1 or TRBD2 (6 bases each). CDR3 length: 15 amino acids. Germline values: CDR1 SGHRS, CDR2 YFSETQ. V was clipped by 0 bases and J by 2 bases, with 12 bases between them.